This T cell receptor beta chain was obtained from a study of blood T cell repertoires in COVID-19. The wider study: The United States, Italy and Spain supplied acute and convalescent COVID-19 samples.

Per the authors' pipeline: Nucleated cell counts were estimated from reference gene primer amplification. Method: immunoSEQ multiplex PCR; TCRdb's copy keeps in-frame clones and lacks some. Clone size and the V and J calls come from that table; the DNA yielded D and trimming. Here the sample spans over 450,000 clones, approximately 89% being singletons. CDR1 is SGHRS and CDR2 is YFSETQ in the germline V gene. Trimming took 4 bases from V and 5 from J, leaving 15 bases between them. The CDR3 is 14 amino acids. The rearrangement links TRBV5-1 to TRBJ2-5, with D perhaps matching TRBD1 (5 bases). The clonotype originates from a man between 18 and 29 years old with COVID-19, enrolled during active disease. Sample: peripheral blood. This CDR3 reads CASSKTAPGETQYF. CDR3 nucleotide sequence: TGCGCCAGCAGCAAGACAGCTCCCGGGGAGACCCAGTACTTC. Complete variable domain (other parts from reference TRBV5-1 and TRBJ2-5): KAGVTQTPRYLIKTRGQQVTLSCSPISGHRSVSWYQQTPGQGLQFLFEYFSETQRNKGNFPGRFSGRQFSNSRSEMNVSTLELGDSALYLCASSKTAPGETQYFGPGTRLLVL.